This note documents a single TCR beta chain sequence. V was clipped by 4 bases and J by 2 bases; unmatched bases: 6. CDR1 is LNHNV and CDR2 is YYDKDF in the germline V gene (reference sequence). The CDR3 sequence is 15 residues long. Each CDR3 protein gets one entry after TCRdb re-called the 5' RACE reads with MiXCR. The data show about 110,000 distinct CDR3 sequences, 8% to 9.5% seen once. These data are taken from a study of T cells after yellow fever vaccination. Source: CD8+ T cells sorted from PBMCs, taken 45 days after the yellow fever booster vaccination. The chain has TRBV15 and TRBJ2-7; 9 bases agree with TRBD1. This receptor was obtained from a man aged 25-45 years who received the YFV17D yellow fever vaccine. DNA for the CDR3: TGTGCCACCAGCAATTCGGACAGGGGTCCCTACGAGCAGTACTTC. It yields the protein CATSNSDRGPYEQYF.